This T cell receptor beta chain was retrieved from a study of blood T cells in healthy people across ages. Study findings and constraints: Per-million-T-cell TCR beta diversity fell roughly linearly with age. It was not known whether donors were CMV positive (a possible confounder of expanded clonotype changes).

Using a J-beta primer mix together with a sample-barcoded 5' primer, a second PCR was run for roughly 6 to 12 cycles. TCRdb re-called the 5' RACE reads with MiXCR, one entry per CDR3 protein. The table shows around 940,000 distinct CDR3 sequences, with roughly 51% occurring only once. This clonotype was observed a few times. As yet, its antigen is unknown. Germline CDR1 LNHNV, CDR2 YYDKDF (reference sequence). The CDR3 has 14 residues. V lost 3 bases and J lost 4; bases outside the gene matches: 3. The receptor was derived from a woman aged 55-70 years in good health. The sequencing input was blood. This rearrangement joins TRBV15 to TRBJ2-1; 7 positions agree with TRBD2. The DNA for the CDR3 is TGTGCCACCAGCAGGCGGGAGAAATACAATGAGCAGTTCTTC. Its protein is CATSRREKYNEQFF.